Each of the 7 T cell receptor beta chains below was sequenced from the same sample in a study of blood T cell repertoires in COVID-19. Clones were read by immunoSEQ multiplex PCR, and TCRdb kept only the in-frame ones, dropping some. The sample holds 200,000 to 250,000 clones, 70% to 90% seen once. Material: peripheral blood. The receptors stem from a man aged 18-30 years with active or convalescent COVID-19.

This clone was counted a single time. The chain uses TRBV28 and TRBJ1-6; TRBD1 aligns across 10 bases. V lost 6 bases, J lost 8 bases, and 7 bases stayed unmatched. CDR1 is MDHEN, CDR2 SYDVKM, per germline. The CDR3 sequence is 15 residues long. DNA of the CDR3: TGTGCCAGCAGCCTCGGACAGGGGGATTATTCACCCCTCCACTTT. It encodes CASSLGQGDYSPLHF.

The chain recombines TRBV2 with TRBJ2-5; D unresolved. V lost 3 bases and J lost 4, with 9 bases in between. This CDR3 comprises 13 residues. Germline lookup yields CDR1 SNHLY and CDR2 FYNNEI. CDR3 bases: TGTGCCAGCAGTGACGAGTCCACAGAGACCCAGTACTTC. It translates to CASSDESTETQYF. Looking up the rest from reference TRBV2 and TRBJ2-5 gives the full variable domain: EPEVTQTPSHQVTQMGQEVILRCVPISNHLYFYWYRQILGQKVEFLVSFYNNEISEKSEIFDDQFSVERPDGSNFTLKIRSTKLEDSAMYFCASSDESTETQYFGPGTRLLVL.

The V gene is TRBV5-6, the J gene TRBJ1-3; a possible D gene is TRBD1 (6 bases). Trimming took 6 bases from V and 2 from J, leaving 15 bases between them. The CDR3 has 15 amino acids. Germline V gives CDR1 SGHDT, CDR2 YYEEEE. The CDR3 bases are TGTGCCAGCAAGTTGGACAGCGGTCCTGGAAACACCATATATTTT. This sequence encodes CASKLDSGPGNTIYF.

The chain couples TRBV7-3 to TRBJ2-1; D might be TRBD1 (6 bases). Trimming removed 5 bases from V and 0 bases from J, with 17 bases in between. CDR3 length equals 17 residues. In germline, CDR1 is SGHTA, CDR2 FQGTGA. The CDR3: CASSAKQGALSYNEQFF. The CDR3 nucleotides are TGTGCCAGCAGCGCCAAACAGGGTGCCCTCTCCTACAATGAGCAGTTCTTC.

This sequence joins TRBV27 and TRBJ1-5, with TRBD1 identical over 8 bases. The J segment lost 0 bases and the V segment lost 0 bases, leaving 4 bases of the junction unmatched. The V gene's germline CDR1 is MNHEY and CDR2 SMNVEV (reference sequence). This CDR3 is 17 amino acids long. This chain's CDR3 is CASSLSAGGHSNQPQHF. CDR3 DNA sequence: TGTGCCAGCAGTTTATCCGCAGGGGGCCATAGCAATCAGCCCCAGCATTTT.

This CDR3 is CAWSSSSGSYNEQFF. CDR3 DNA: TGTGCCTGGAGTTCATCTAGCGGCTCCTACAATGAGCAGTTCTTC. The chain uses TRBV30 and TRBJ2-1, with 7 bases fitting TRBD2. The CDR3 runs to 15 residues. Germline CDR1 is GTSNPN and CDR2 is SVGIG (reference sequence). The V gene end was trimmed by 2 bases and the J gene end by 0 bases; junction bases not matched to a gene: 4.

V is TRBV10-3 and J is TRBJ2-1; TRBD2 might be the D (5 bases). The CDR3 is 14 amino acids. Trimming pared 4 bases from V and 4 bases from J, leaving 11 bases between. The germline V gene encodes CDR1 ENHRY and CDR2 SYGVKD. The CDR3 protein is CAISGEDWYNEQFF. The CDR3 DNA sequence: TGTGCCATCAGTGGAGAGGACTGGTACAATGAGCAGTTCTTC.